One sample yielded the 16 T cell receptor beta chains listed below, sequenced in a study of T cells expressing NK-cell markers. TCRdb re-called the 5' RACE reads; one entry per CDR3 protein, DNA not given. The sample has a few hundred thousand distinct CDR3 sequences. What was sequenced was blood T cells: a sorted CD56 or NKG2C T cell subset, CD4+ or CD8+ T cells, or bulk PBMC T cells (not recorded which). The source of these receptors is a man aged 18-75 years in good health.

The CDR3 is CASSQERSMNTEAFF. This chain joins TRBV4-2 and TRBJ1-1. This CDR3 has 15 amino acids. Germline CDR1 reads LGHNA; CDR2 reads YNFKEQ.

Here the CDR3 reads CASSLAFLPPANTEAFF. The chain joins TRBV7-2 to TRBJ1-1; the TRBD1 assignment by TCRdb is unverifiable without DNA. CDR1 SGHTA and CDR2 FQGNSA come from the germline V gene. This CDR3 spans 17 amino acids.

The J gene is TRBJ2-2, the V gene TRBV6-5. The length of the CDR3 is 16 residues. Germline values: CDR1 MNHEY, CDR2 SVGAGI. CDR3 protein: CASSDANLSNTGELFF.

CDR3 residues: CASSRTGRLHF. The chain recombines TRBV14 with TRBJ1-6; TCRdb outputs TRBD1, but without DNA this stays unchecked. The CDR3 has 11 residues. CDR1 is SGHDN, CDR2 FVKESK, per germline.

The CDR3 sequence: CSVGFGQGPDTQYF. This rearrangement joins TRBV29-1 to TRBJ2-3; there is no DNA to check the TCRdb D call of TRBD1. The CDR3 runs to 14 residues. The V gene's germline CDR1 is SQVTM and CDR2 ANQGSEA.

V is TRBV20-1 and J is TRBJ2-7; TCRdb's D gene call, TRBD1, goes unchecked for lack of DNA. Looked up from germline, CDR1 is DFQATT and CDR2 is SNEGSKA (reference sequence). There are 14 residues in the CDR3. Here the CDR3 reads CSARVFGQAYEQYF.

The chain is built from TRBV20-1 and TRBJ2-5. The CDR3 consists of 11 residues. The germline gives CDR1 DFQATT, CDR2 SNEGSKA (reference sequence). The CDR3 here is CSARALQTQYF.

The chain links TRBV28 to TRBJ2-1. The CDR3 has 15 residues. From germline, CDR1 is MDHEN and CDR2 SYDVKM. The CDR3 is CASSLNAALNNEQFF.

This chain's CDR3 is CATSDLGAGDFTDTQYF. The chain is built from TRBV24-1 and TRBJ2-3; TCRdb gives TRBD2 as the D gene, but with no DNA this cannot be confirmed. CDR1 and CDR2 (germline): KGHDR, SFDVKD. The CDR3 extends over 17 amino acids.

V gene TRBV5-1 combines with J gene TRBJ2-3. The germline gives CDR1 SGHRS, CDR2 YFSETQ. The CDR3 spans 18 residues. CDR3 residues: CASSPVVIGPTSTDTQYF.

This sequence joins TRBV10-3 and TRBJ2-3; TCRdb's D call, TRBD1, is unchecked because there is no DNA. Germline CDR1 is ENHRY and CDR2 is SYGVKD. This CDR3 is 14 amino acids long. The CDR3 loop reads CAISESRGTDTQYF.

The CDR3 here is CSSNPRAGGGVGTDTQYF. The genes are TRBV20-1 and TRBJ2-3; TCRdb names TRBD1, which stays unverified in the absence of DNA. CDR1 DFQATT and CDR2 SNEGSKA come from the germline V gene (reference sequence). The CDR3 is 18 amino acids.

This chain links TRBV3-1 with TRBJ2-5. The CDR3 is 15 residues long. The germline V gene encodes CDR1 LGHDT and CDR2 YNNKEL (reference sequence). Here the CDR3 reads CASSQVGILQETQYF.

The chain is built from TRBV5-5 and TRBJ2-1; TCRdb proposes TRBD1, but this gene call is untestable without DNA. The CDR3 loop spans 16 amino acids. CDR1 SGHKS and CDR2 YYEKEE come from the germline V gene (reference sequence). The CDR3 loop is CASRPGTGGFYNEQFF.

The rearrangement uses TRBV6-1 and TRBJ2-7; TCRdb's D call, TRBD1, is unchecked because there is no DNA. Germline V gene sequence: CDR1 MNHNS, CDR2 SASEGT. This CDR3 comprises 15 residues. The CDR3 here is CASSARTGWLYEQYF.

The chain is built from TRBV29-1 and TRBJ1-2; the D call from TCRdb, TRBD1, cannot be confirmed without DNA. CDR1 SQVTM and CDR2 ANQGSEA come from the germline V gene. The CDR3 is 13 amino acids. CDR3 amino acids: CSAGTGSSYGYTF.